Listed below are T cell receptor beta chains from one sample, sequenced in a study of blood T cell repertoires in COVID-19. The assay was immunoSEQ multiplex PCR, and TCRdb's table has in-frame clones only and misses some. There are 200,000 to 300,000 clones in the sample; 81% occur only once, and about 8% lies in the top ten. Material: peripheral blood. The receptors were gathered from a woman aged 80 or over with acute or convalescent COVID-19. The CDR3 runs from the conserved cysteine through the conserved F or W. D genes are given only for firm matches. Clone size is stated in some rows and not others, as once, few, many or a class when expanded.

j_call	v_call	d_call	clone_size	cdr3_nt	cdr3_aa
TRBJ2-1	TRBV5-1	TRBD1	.	TGCGCCAGCAGCTTGGGGACAGGGGTCAATGAGCAGTTCTTC	CASSLGTGVNEQFF
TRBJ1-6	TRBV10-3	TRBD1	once	TGTGCCCCATTGGTCTTGCGACCAGACAGGGGGAATAATTCACCCCTCCACTTT	CAPLVLRPDRGNNSPLHF
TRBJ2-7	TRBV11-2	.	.	TGTGCCAGCATGCGCACCTACGAGCAGTACTTC	CASMRTYEQYF
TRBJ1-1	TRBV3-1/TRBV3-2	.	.	TGTGCCAGCAGCCAAGAGAGACAGCAGAACACTGAAGCTTTCTTT	CASSQERQQNTEAFF
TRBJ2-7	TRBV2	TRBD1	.	TGTGCCAGCAGGGGACAGGGGAAGTACGAGCAGTACTTC	CASRGQGKYEQYF
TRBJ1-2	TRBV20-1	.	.	TGCAGTGCTAGTAGGGAGGGGGGCCTGTCTAACTATGGCTACACCTTC	CSASREGGLSNYGYTF
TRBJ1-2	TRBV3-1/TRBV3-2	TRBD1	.	TGTGCCAGCAGCCAGACAGGGGGCGGGGGCTACACCTTC	CASSQTGGGGYTF
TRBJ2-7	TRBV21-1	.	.	TGTGCCAGCAGCAAGACAGGAGTTAGAAACTACGAGCAGTACTTC	CASSKTGVRNYEQYF
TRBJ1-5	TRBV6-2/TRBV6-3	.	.	TGTGCCAGCAGTTACAACAGTTATAGCAATCAGCCCCAGCATTTT	CASSYNSYSNQPQHF
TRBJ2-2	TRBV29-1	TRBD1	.	TGCAGCGTTGACAGGGGGCTTTCCGGGGAGCTGTTTTTT	CSVDRGLSGELFF
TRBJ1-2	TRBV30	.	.	TGTGCCTACCAGTGGGGGGGTGGCGGCTACACCTTC	CAYQWGGGGYTF
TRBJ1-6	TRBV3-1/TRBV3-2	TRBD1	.	TGTGCCAGCAGCGCCCCCGGGACAGGAGGGTACTCACCCCTCCACTTT	CASSAPGTGGYSPLHF
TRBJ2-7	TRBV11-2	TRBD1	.	TGTGCCAGCAGCACTAGTACAGGGGGCTCCTACGAGCAGTACTTC	CASSTSTGGSYEQYF
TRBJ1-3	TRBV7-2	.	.	TGTGCCAGCAGACCCCAGGGTCCCTCTGGAAACACCATATATTTT	CASRPQGPSGNTIYF
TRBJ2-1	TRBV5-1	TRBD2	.	TGCGCCAGCAGCCCCCCTGGGACTAGCGGGTCCAATGAGCAGTTCTTC	CASSPPGTSGSNEQFF